This T cell receptor beta chain was recorded in a study of blood T cell repertoires in COVID-19 (dated by TCRdb to the early 2020s). With respect to the entire study: Samples from collaborators originated in the United States, Italy and Spain and spanned both the acute and convalescent phases of COVID-19. The prospective study material was composed of cDNA or gDNA derived from T cells, B-cell-depleted T cells, or PBMCs. Subjects who had been exposed to COVID-19, were actively infected with it, or had recovered from it provided the deeply sampled blood TCRbeta repertoires that made up the dataset. The repertoires were released in a freely available public database intended as a resource for research on the immune response to SARS-CoV-2. Samples came from the ongoing ImmuneRACE study (first 160 participants) plus 1,254 subjects from 6 global collaborators. Nearly every sample came with metadata listing a de-identified subject ID, COVID-19 status, age in years and sex. Where available, HLA class I and class II types were taken from metadata supplied by the sample provider and were not determined by assay-based typing.

For this clone: Its recognized antigen is unknown. No much larger clone is present one base from it, and per-base qualities are unavailable.

Each collaborating institution followed its own protocols to collect whole blood in K2EDTA tubes. Collaborator samples were shipped for TCRbeta analysis as frozen whole blood, isolated PBMCs, or DNA extracted from either sample type. The research as a whole found: The quantity of clinical and demographic metadata differed by source and by participant and was supplied without curation.

CDR1 and CDR2 are drawn from the germline V gene: SGHDN, FVKESK. The V and J ends are trimmed by 4 bases and 4 bases, leaving 8 bases between them. Taken from cysteine to phenylalanine, the CDR3 has 12 residues. CDR3 DNA only is kept here, 36 bases in frame from base 1. TCRbeta CDR3 regions were amplified from genomic DNA by means of the immunoSEQ Assay, a bias-controlled multiplex PCR. The original pipeline was this. The number of nucleated cells in each sample was estimated by amplification of reference gene primers within the assay. Sequence reads were collapsed and filtered to measure the absolute abundance of every unique TCRbeta CDR3 rearrangement. For each sample, productive Simpson clonality was calculated as the square root of Simpson's diversity index across productive rearrangements. In TCRdb, the immuneACCESS table is reduced to in-frame sequences with V and J assigned. These tables do not hold every clone; where another copy was compared, an unresolved V gene accounts for under half, and the others remain unexplained. From that table come the V and J calls and clone size; the DNA was used to work out D and trimming. The sample table contains 95,000 to 150,000 clones; only one count was recorded for about three quarters of them. The top ten constitute under 0.95% of the sample.

The sequencing input was peripheral blood. The sequence joins TRBV14 to TRBJ2-7; the D gene cannot be resolved reliably. The receptor comes from a human donor with acute or convalescent COVID-19. The donor label of this sample is uncertain. The DNA is as follows: TGTGCCAGCAGCCCCGCCGGGTACGAGCAGTACTTC. Its coded protein is CASSPAGYEQYF.